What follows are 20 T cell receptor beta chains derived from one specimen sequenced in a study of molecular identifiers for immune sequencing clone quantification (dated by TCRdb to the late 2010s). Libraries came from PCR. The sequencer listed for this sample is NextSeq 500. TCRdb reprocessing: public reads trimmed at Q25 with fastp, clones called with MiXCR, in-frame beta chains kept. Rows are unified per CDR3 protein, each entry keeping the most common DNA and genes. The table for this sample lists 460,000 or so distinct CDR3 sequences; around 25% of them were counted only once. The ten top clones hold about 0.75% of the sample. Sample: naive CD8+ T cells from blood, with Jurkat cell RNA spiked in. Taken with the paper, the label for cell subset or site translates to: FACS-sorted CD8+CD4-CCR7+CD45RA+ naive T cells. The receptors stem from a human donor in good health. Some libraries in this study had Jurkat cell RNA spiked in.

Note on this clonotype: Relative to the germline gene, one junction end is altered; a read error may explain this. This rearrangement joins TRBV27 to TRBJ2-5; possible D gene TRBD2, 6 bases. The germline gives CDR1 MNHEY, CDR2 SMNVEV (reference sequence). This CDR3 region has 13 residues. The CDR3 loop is CASTKGGEKTQHF. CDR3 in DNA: TGTGCCAGCACGAAGGGCGGGGAAAAGACCCAGCACTTC.

Here the CDR3 reads CSARGPRGTQYF. The CDR3 DNA reads as TGCAGTGCTAGGGGACCCCGGGGTACGCAGTATTTT. The J gene is TRBJ2-3, the V gene TRBV20-1, with D possibly being TRBD1 or TRBD2 (5 bases each). V gave up 3 bases and J gave up 8 bases, with 12 bases separating them. Germline-derived CDR1 and CDR2 are DFQATT and SNEGSKA (reference sequence). This CDR3 region has 12 residues.

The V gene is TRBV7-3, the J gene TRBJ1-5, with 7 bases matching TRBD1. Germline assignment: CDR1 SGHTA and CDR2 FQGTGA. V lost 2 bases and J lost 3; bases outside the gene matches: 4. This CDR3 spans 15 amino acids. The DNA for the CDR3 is TGTGCCAGCAGCTTAGGGGACAGCCCCAATCAGCCCCAGCATTTT. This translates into CASSLGDSPNQPQHF. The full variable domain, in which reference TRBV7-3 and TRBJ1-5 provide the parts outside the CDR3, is GAGVSQTPSNKVTEKGKYVELRCDPISGHTALYWYRQSLGQGPEFLIYFQGTGAADDSGLPNDRFFAVRPEGSVSTLKIQRTERGDSAVYLCASSLGDSPNQPQHFGDGTRLSIL.

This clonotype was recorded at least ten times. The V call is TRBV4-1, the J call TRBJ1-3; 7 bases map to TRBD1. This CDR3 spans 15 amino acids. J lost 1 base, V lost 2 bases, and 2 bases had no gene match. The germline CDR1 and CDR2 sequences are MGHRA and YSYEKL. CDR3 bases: TGCGCCAGCAGCCAACAGACAGGGTCTGGAAACACCATATATTTT. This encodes CASSQQTGSGNTIYF.

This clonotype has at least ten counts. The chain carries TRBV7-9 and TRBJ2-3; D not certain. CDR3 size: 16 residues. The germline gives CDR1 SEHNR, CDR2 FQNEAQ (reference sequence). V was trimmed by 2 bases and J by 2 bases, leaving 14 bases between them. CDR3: CASSLRSAGPTDTQYF. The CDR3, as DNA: TGTGCCAGCAGCTTAAGGTCCGCCGGCCCCACAGATACGCAGTATTTT.

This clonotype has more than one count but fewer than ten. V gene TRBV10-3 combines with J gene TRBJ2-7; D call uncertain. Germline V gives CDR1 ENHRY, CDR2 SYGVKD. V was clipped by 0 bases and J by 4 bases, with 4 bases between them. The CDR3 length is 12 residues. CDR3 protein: CAISESEYEQYF. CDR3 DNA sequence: TGTGCCATCAGTGAGTCGGAGTACGAGCAGTACTTC.

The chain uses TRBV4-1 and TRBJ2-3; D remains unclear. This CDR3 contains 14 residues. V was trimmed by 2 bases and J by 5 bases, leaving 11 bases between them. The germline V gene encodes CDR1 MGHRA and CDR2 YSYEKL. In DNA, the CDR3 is TGCGCCAGCAGCCAATTGGCTGTGGGAGATACGCAGTATTTT. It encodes CASSQLAVGDTQYF.

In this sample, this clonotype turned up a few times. CDR3 sequence: CSAVIGTGTGELFF. In DNA form, the CDR3 reads TGCAGCGCCGTTATCGGGACGGGAACCGGGGAGCTGTTTTTT. The chain has TRBV29-1 and TRBJ2-2; perhaps D is TRBD1 or TRBD2 (5 bases each). Per germline, CDR1 SQVTM and CDR2 ANQGSEA. This CDR3 comprises 14 residues. Trimming pared 7 bases from V and 5 bases from J, leaving 17 bases between.

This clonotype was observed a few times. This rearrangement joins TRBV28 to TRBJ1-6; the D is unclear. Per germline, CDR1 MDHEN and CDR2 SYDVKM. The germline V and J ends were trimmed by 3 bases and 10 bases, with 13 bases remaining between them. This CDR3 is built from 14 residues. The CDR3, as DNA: TGTGCCAGCAGTTTCTTCGGGAGTGACTCACCCCTCCACTTT. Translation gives CASSFFGSDSPLHF.

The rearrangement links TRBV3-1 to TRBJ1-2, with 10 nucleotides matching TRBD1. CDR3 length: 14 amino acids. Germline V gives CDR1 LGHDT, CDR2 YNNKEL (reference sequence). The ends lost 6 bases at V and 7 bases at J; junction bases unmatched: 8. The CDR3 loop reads CASRPGQGTRGYTF. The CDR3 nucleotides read TGTGCCAGCAGACCGGGACAGGGGACGCGTGGCTACACCTTC. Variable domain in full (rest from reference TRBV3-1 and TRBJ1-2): DTAVSQTPKYLVTQMGNDKSIKCEQNLGHDTMYWYKQDSKKFLKIMFSYNNKELIINETVPNRFSPKSPDKAHLNLHINSLELGDSAVYFCASRPGQGTRGYTFGSGTRLTVV.

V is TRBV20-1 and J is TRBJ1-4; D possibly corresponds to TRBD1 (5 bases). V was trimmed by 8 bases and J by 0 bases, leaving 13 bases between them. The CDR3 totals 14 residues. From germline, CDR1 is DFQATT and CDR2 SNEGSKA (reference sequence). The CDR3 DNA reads TGCAGTACTATTCCGACAGCAACTAATGAAAAACTGTTTTTT. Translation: CSTIPTATNEKLFF.

DNA of the CDR3: TGTGCCAGCAGTTTAACCGGGACAGGGGGAACTGAAGCTTTCTTT. It codes for CASSLTGTGGTEAFF. The V call is TRBV27, the J call TRBJ1-1; 11 nucleotides line up with TRBD1. CDR1 and CDR2 from the germline V gene are MNHEY and SMNVEV (reference sequence). The ends lost 2 bases at V and 5 bases at J; junction bases unmatched: 4. The CDR3 runs to 15 residues.

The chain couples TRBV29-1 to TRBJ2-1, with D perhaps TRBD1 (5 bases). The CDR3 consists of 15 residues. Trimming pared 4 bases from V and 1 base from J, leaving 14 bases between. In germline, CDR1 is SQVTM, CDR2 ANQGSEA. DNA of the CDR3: TGCAGCGTTGTACCCCCAGGGAAATCCTACAATGAGCAGTTCTTC. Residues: CSVVPPGKSYNEQFF.

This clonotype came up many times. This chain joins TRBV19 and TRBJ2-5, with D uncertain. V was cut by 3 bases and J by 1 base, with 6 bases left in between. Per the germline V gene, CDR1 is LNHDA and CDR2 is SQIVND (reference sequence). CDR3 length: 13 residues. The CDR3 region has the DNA TGTGCCAGTAGTATCCTCTTCCAAGAGACCCAGTACTTC. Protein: CASSILFQETQYF.

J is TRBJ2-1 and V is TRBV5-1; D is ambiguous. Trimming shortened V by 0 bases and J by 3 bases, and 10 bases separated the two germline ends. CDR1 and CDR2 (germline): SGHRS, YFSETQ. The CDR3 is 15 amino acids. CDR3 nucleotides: TGCGCCAGCAGCTTGGCTGGGCCCGGCTACAATGAGCAGTTCTTC. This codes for CASSLAGPGYNEQFF.

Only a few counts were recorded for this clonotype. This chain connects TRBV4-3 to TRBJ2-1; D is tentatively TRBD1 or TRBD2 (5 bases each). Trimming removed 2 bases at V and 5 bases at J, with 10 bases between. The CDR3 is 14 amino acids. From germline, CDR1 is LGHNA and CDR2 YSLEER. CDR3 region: CASSQYRGDNEQFF. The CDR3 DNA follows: TGCGCCAGCAGCCAATACCGGGGCGACAATGAGCAGTTCTTC.

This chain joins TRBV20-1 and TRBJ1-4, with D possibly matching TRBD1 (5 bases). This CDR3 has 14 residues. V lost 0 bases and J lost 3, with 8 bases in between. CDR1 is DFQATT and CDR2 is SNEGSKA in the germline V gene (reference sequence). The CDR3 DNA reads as TGCAGTGCTAGAGAGTGGGGGGCTAATGAAAAACTGTTTTTT. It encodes CSAREWGANEKLFF.

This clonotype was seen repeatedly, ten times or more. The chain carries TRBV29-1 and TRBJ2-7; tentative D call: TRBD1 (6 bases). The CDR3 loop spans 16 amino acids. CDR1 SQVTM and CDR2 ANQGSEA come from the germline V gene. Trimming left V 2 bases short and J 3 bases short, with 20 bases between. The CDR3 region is CSVERRGAGAYYEQYF. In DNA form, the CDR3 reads TGCAGCGTTGAAAGGAGAGGGGCAGGGGCTTACTACGAGCAGTACTTC.

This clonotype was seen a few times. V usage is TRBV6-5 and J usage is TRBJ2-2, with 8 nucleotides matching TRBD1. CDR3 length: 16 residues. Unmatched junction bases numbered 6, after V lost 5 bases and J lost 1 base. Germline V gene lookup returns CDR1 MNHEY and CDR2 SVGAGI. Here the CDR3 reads CASSQSGTGNTGELFF. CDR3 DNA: TGTGCCAGCAGTCAATCCGGGACAGGGAACACCGGGGAGCTGTTTTTT.

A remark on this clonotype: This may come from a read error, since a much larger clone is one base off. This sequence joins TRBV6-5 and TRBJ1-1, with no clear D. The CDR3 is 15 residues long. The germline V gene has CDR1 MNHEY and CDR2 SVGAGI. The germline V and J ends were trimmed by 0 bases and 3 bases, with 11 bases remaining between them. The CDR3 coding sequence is TGTGCCAGCAGTTACTCGAATTTTGGCGACACTGAAGCTTTCTTT. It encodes CASSYSNFGDTEAFF.